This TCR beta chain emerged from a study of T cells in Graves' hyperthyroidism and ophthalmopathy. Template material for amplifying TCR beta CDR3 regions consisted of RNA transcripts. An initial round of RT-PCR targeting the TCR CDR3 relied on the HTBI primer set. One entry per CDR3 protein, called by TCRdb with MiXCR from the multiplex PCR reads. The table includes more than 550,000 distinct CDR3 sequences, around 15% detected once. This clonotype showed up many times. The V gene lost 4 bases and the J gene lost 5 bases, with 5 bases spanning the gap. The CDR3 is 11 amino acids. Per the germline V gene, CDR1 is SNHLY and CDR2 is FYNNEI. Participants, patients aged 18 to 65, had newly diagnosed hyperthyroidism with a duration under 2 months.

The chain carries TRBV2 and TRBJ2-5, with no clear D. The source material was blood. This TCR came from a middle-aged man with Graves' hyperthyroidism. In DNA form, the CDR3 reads TGTGCCAGCAGTGGTGTGGAGACCCAGTACTTC. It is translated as CASSGVETQYF.